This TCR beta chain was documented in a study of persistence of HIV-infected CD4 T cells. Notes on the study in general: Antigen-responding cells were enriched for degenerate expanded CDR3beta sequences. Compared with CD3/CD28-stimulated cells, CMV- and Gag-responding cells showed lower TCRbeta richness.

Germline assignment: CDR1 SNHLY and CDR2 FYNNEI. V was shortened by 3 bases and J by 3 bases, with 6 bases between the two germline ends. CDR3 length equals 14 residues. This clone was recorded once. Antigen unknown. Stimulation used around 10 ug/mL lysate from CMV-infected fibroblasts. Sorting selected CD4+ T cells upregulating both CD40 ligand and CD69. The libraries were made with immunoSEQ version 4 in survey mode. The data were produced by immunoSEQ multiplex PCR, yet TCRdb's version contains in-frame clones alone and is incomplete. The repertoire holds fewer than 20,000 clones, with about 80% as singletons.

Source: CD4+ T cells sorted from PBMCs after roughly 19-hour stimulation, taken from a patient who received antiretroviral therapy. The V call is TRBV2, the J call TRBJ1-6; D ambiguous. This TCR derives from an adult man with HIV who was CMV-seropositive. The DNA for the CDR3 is TGTGCCAGCAGTGAGGGCCTCTATAATTCACCCCTCCACTTT. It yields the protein CASSEGLYNSPLHF.